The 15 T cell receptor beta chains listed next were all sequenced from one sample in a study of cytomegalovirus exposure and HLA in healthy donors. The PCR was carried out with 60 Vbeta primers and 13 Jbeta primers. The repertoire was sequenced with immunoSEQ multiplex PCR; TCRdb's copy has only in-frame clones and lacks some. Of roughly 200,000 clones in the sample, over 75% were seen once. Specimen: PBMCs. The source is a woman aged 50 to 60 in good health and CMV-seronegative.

This CDR3 is CASSLSAGDLNEQYF. CDR3 coding DNA: TGTGCCAGCTCACTCTCCGCAGGGGATCTGAACGAGCAGTACTTC. The rearrangement joins TRBV18 to TRBJ2-7, with D possibly matching TRBD1 (6 bases). V dropped 4 bases and J dropped 5 bases, with 18 bases sitting between them. This CDR3 is 15 amino acids long. Germline V gene lookup returns CDR1 KGHSH and CDR2 LQKENI.

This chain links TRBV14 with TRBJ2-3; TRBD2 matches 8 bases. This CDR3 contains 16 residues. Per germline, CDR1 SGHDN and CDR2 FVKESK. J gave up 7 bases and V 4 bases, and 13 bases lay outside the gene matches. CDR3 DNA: TGTGCCAGCAGCCTGGGGAACGGGAGGGCCACGAATACGCAGTATTTT. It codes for CASSLGNGRATNTQYF.

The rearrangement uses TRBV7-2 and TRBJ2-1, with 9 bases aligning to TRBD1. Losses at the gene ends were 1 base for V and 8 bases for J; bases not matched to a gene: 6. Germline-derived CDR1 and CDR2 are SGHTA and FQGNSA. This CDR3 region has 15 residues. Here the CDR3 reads CASSLEGQGFDEQFF. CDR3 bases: TGTGCCAGCAGCTTAGAGGGACAGGGTTTCGATGAGCAGTTCTTC.

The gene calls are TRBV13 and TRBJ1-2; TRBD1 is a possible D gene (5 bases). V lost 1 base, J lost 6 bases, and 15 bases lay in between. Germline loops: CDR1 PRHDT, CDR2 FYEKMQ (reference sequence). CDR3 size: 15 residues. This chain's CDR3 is CASSLAGFMLDGYTF. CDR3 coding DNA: TGTGCCAGCAGCTTAGCAGGGTTTATGTTGGATGGCTACACCTTC.

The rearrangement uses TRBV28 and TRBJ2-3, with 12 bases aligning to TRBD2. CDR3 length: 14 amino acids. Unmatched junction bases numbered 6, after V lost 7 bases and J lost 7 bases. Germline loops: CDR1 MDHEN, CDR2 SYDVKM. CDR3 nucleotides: TGTGCCAGCAAGACTAGCGGGAGTGTACATACGCAGTATTTT. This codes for CASKTSGSVHTQYF.

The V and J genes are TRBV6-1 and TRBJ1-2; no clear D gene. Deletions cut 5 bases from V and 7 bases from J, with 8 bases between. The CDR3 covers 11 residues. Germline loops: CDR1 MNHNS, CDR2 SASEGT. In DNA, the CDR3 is TGTGCCAGCAGTTCCTCAGGTGGCTACACCTTC. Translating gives CASSSSGGYTF.

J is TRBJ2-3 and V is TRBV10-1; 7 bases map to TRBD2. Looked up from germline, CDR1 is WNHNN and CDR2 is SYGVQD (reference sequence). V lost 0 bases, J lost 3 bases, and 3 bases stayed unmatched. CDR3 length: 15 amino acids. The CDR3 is CASSESGRQTDTQYF. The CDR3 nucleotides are TGCGCCAGCAGTGAGTCCGGGAGGCAGACAGATACGCAGTATTTT.

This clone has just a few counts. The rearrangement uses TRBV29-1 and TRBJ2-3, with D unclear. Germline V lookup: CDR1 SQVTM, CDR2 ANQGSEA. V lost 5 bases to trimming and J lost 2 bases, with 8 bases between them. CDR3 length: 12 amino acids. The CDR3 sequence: CSVQLDTDTQYF. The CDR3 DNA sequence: TGCAGCGTTCAGCTAGACACAGATACGCAGTATTTT.

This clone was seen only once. Written as DNA, the CDR3 is TGTGCCAGCAGTTTAAGGCAGGGGGCCGGGGAGCAGTACTTC. This encodes CASSLRQGAGEQYF. This rearrangement joins TRBV27 to TRBJ2-5, with TRBD1 matching 8 bases. This CDR3 contains 14 residues. The germline V gene has CDR1 MNHEY and CDR2 SMNVEV (reference sequence). After removal of 2 bases from V and 11 bases from J, the junction contained 10 bases not matched to a gene.

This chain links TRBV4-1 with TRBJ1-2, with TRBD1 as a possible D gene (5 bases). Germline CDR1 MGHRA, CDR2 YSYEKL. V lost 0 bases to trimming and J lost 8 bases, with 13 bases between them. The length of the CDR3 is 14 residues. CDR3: CASSQDRGFFGYTF. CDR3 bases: TGCGCCAGCAGCCAAGATCGGGGGTTCTTCGGCTACACCTTC.

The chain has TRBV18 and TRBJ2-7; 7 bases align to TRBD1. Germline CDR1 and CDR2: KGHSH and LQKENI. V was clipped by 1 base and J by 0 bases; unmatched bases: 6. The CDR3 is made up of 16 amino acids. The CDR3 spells CASSPQGAWSSYEQYF. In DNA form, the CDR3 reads TGTGCCAGCTCACCACAGGGGGCTTGGAGCTCCTACGAGCAGTACTTC.

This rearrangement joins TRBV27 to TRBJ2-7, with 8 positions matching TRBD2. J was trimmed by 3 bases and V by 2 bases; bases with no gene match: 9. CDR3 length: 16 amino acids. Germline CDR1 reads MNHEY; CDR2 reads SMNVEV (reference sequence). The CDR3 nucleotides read TGTGCCAGCAGTTTAACCTCCGGGACTAGAATCTACGAGCAGTACTTC. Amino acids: CASSLTSGTRIYEQYF.

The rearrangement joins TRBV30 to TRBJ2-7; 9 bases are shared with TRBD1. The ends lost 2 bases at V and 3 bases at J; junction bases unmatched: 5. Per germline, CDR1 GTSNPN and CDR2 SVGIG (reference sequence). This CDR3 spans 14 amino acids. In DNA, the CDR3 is TGTGCCTGGAGTCCTGGGACAGGGAACTACGAGCAGTACTTC. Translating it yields CAWSPGTGNYEQYF.

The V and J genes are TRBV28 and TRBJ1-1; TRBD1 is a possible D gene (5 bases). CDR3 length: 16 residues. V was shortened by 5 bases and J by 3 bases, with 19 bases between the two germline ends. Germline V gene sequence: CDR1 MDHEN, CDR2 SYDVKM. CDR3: CASSLRGRGLDTEAFF. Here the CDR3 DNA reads TGTGCCAGCAGTCTTCGCGGGCGGGGGTTAGACACTGAAGCTTTCTTT.

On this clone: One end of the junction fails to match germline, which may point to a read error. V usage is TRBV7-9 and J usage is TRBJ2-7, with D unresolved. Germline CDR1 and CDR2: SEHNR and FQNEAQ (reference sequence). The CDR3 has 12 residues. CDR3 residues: CSSSLDNYEQYF. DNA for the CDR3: TGTTCCAGCAGCTTAGACAACTACGAGCAGTACTTC.